The next 25 T cell receptor beta chains were all read from a single sample in a study of blood T cell repertoires in COVID-19. Profiled with immunoSEQ multiplex PCR; TCRdb holds only in-frame clones, not every one. The table records hundreds of thousands of clones, around 88% of them present only once. The sample taken for sequencing was peripheral blood. All receptors derive from an older woman with COVID-19, enrolled during active disease.

The chain joins TRBV20-1 to TRBJ1-5, with D maybe TRBD1 (5 bases). V was shortened by 6 bases and J by 3 bases, with 12 bases between the two germline ends. This CDR3 has 13 amino acids. CDR1 DFQATT and CDR2 SNEGSKA come from the germline V gene (reference sequence). The CDR3: CSASRGDNQPQHF. The CDR3 coding sequence is TGCAGTGCAAGTCGGGGGGACAATCAGCCCCAGCATTTT.

This clone appeared many times. V and J are TRBV5-4 and TRBJ1-2; 12 positions match TRBD1. Germline CDR1 and CDR2: SGHNT and YYREEE (reference sequence). This CDR3 contains 15 residues. Trimming at V came to 4 bases and at J to 8 bases, leaving 9 bases not matched to a gene. The CDR3 DNA is TGTGCCAGCAGCAAAGGGACAGGGGGCGCCCAGGGCTACACCTTC. The encoded protein is CASSKGTGGAQGYTF.

The chain is built from TRBV19 and TRBJ2-1, with TRBD1 identical over 7 bases. The CDR3 loop spans 18 amino acids. Germline CDR1 is LNHDA and CDR2 is SQIVND (reference sequence). Losses at the gene ends were 5 bases for V and 7 bases for J; bases not matched to a gene: 20. The CDR3: CASSDLPGQTQLGNEQFF. As DNA, the CDR3 is TGTGCCAGTAGTGATCTCCCGGGACAGACCCAATTGGGTAATGAGCAGTTCTTC.

The chain recombines TRBV9 with TRBJ1-2; 9 bases are a match to TRBD1. There are 16 residues in the CDR3. The ends lost 3 bases at V and 2 bases at J; junction bases unmatched: 8. Germline lookup yields CDR1 SGDLS and CDR2 YYNGEE. CDR3 nucleotide sequence: TGTGCCAGCAGCGAGGGGACAGGGAATCGAAACTATGGCTACACCTTC. This encodes CASSEGTGNRNYGYTF.

This rearrangement joins TRBV9 to TRBJ2-1; the D gene is possibly TRBD2 (7 bases). Germline V gene lookup returns CDR1 SGDLS and CDR2 YYNGEE. The CDR3 has 16 amino acids. V lost 0 bases and J 2 bases, leaving 12 bases between the germline ends. The CDR3 DNA reads as TGTGCCAGCAGCGTAGAAGCGGGGACAACCTACAATGAGCAGTTCTTC. Protein sequence: CASSVEAGTTYNEQFF.

V gene TRBV4-1 combines with J gene TRBJ2-1; 13 bases map to TRBD2. CDR3 size: 18 residues. Per the germline V gene, CDR1 is MGHRA and CDR2 is YSYEKL. V lost 4 bases, J lost 0 bases, and 6 bases stayed unmatched. This CDR3 is CASSRGLAGVSSYNEQFF. CDR3 coding DNA: TGCGCCAGCAGCCGCGGACTAGCGGGGGTAAGCTCCTACAATGAGCAGTTCTTC.

The rearrangement uses TRBV2 and TRBJ1-5; D call uncertain. Germline CDR1 is SNHLY and CDR2 is FYNNEI. The CDR3 covers 14 residues. V was clipped by 5 bases and J by 0 bases, with 8 bases between them. CDR3 sequence: CASSSDISNQPQHF. The CDR3 DNA reads as TGTGCCAGCAGTAGTGACATTAGCAATCAGCCCCAGCATTTT.

The rearrangement joins TRBV3-1 (or the pseudogene TRBV3-2) to TRBJ1-4; D call uncertain. This CDR3 has 15 residues. V was trimmed by 1 base and J by 8 bases, leaving 14 bases between them. Germline V gene sequence: CDR1 LGHDT, CDR2 YNNKEL (reference sequence). CDR3 residues: CASSQVPPGGEKLFF. Here the CDR3 DNA reads TGTGCCAGCAGCCAAGTTCCGCCAGGAGGAGAAAAACTGTTTTTT.

The chain carries TRBV18 and TRBJ2-1; 8 nucleotides match TRBD1. The CDR3 is made up of 15 amino acids. Germline V gives CDR1 KGHSH, CDR2 LQKENI. The V and J ends lost 3 bases and 4 bases, in that order; junction bases with no gene match: 5. The CDR3 loop reads CASSPYGTGYNEQFF. In DNA, the CDR3 is TGTGCCAGCTCACCCTACGGGACAGGTTACAATGAGCAGTTCTTC.

V is TRBV27 and J is TRBJ1-2; TRBD1 matches at 7 bases. From germline, CDR1 is MNHEY and CDR2 SMNVEV (reference sequence). CDR3 length: 15 residues. The V segment lost 11 bases and the J segment 6 bases; nucleotides outside the gene matches: 18. The CDR3 protein is CAGPDRVEKENGYTF. The DNA of the CDR3 is TGTGCCGGACCCGACAGGGTCGAAAAGGAGAATGGCTACACCTTC.

The V and J genes are TRBV24-1 and TRBJ2-2, with a weak D call TRBD2 (5 bases). The CDR3 covers 15 residues. V was cut by 7 bases and J by 4 bases, with 15 bases left in between. In germline, CDR1 is KGHDR, CDR2 SFDVKD. DNA of the CDR3: TGTGCCACCAGCGCCGGGCGCGGGTCCACCGGGGAGCTGTTTTTT. Its translation is CATSAGRGSTGELFF.

The chain couples TRBV5-5 to TRBJ1-3; D gene ambiguous. This CDR3 region has 15 residues. V lost 4 bases to trimming and J lost 1 base, with 12 bases between them. Germline V CDR1 and CDR2: SGHKS, YYEKEE (reference sequence). CDR3 DNA sequence: TGTGCCAGCAGCAATGACGGAGCGTCTGGAAACACCATATATTTT. Translated: CASSNDGASGNTIYF.

This clone was observed a single time. This CDR3 is also generated by other DNA sequences in the sample. V and J are TRBV7-2 and TRBJ2-7, with TRBD1 identical over 8 bases. The CDR3 has 14 residues. V lost 1 base to trimming and J lost 3 bases; unmatched junction nucleotides: 2. CDR1 and CDR2 from the germline V gene are SGHTA and FQGNSA. CDR3 loop: CASSLGQGFYEQYF. Written as DNA, the CDR3 is TGTGCCAGCAGCTTAGGACAGGGGTTCTACGAGCAGTACTTC.

This chain uses TRBV29-1 with TRBJ1-4; tentative D call: TRBD1 (5 bases). Germline V gives CDR1 SQVTM, CDR2 ANQGSEA. V dropped 5 bases and J dropped 1 base, with 5 bases sitting between them. This CDR3 contains 12 residues. CDR3 coding DNA: TGCAGCGTTCAGGGAACTAATGAAAAACTGTTTTTT. It codes for CSVQGTNEKLFF.

V usage is TRBV29-1 and J usage is TRBJ1-2; 8 bases are shared with TRBD1. Losses at the gene ends were 3 bases for V and 2 bases for J; bases not matched to a gene: 5. The CDR3 runs to 14 residues. Germline values: CDR1 SQVTM, CDR2 ANQGSEA. CDR3 in amino acids: CSVDGGQANYGYTF. DNA of the CDR3: TGCAGCGTTGATGGGGGACAGGCCAACTATGGCTACACCTTC.

This chain joins TRBV11-3 and TRBJ1-2; D ambiguous. Germline loops: CDR1 SGHNT, CDR2 YENEEA. The V and J ends lost 5 bases and 1 base respectively, with 8 bases between them. The length of the CDR3 is 13 residues. The CDR3 coding sequence is TGTGCCAGCAGCCTGGGCCTTAACTATGGCTACACCTTC. Translating it yields CASSLGLNYGYTF.

The rearrangement links TRBV6-4 to TRBJ2-3, with TRBD2 identical over 9 bases. CDR1 and CDR2 (germline): MRHNA, SNTAGT. The CDR3 has 16 residues. J lost 4 bases, V lost 3 bases, and 8 bases had no gene match. As DNA, the CDR3 is TGTGCCAGCAGTGAGGATGGGCGGGGGGGCCCAGATACGCAGTATTTT. This gives the protein CASSEDGRGGPDTQYF.

The chain recombines TRBV27 with TRBJ1-2, with TRBD1 as a possible D gene (6 bases). The CDR3 is made up of 15 amino acids. Germline lookup yields CDR1 MNHEY and CDR2 SMNVEV (reference sequence). V lost 7 bases, J lost 2 bases, and 17 bases lay in between. CDR3 nucleotide sequence: TGTGCCAGCAAAGACTCGGGACAAATAAACTATGGCTACACCTTC. It is translated as CASKDSGQINYGYTF.

This rearrangement joins TRBV5-1 to TRBJ2-5; maybe TRBD1 (5 bases). V lost 3 bases and J lost 4, with 10 bases in between. This CDR3 is 13 amino acids long. Germline lookup yields CDR1 SGHRS and CDR2 YFSETQ. This chain's CDR3 is CASSSGQGETQYF. In nucleotides, the CDR3 is TGCGCCAGCAGCTCGGGCCAGGGAGAGACCCAGTACTTC.

The chain uses TRBV18 and TRBJ1-5; TRBD1 agrees at 10 bases. With V trimmed by 8 bases and J by 4 bases, 11 bases remained unmatched. The CDR3 has 16 residues. Germline V gene sequence: CDR1 KGHSH, CDR2 LQKENI. Here the CDR3 reads CASRTAGTGANQPQHF. CDR3 sequence (DNA): TGTGCCAGCCGAACCGCCGGGACAGGGGCGAATCAGCCCCAGCATTTT.

CDR3 DNA sequence: TGTGCCAGTAGTACCGGGGGGCGCAACACCGGGGAGCTGTTTTTT. Translated: CASSTGGRNTGELFF. This sequence joins TRBV19 and TRBJ2-2; maybe TRBD2 (7 bases). Germline V CDR1 and CDR2: LNHDA, SQIVND (reference sequence). The CDR3 is 15 residues long. The V end lost 4 bases, the J end lost 2 bases, and 11 bases lay between the germline ends.

V and J are TRBV10-1 and TRBJ2-7; D unclear. The CDR3 has 15 amino acids. The V gene's germline CDR1 is WNHNN and CDR2 SYGVQD (reference sequence). With 5 bases removed from V and 2 bases from J, the gap between germline ends came to 16 bases. This CDR3 is CASSRPGILAYEQYF. Here the CDR3 DNA reads TGCGCCAGCAGTCGACCAGGCATTCTCGCCTACGAGCAGTACTTC.

CDR3 loop: CATLPGLAGGTQETQYF. The CDR3 DNA follows: TGTGCCACACTACCGGGACTAGCGGGGGGGACCCAAGAGACCCAGTACTTC. The genes are TRBV2 and TRBJ2-5, with 16 bases lining up with TRBD2. This CDR3 has 17 amino acids. Germline loops: CDR1 SNHLY, CDR2 FYNNEI. V trimming: 10 bases; J trimming: 1 base; junction bases outside the gene matches: 9.

This chain links TRBV6-2 or TRBV6-3 with TRBJ1-4; 12 bases agree with TRBD1. V shed 3 bases, J shed 8 bases, and the junction held 16 bases outside the gene matches. CDR1 and CDR2 (germline): MNHEY, SVGEGT. The CDR3 consists of 19 residues. CDR3 in amino acids: CASSYSRDRGPMPEEKLFF. Here the CDR3 DNA reads TGTGCCAGCAGTTATAGCCGGGACAGGGGGCCCATGCCGGAGGAAAAACTGTTTTTT.

This clone was seen only once. J is TRBJ2-3 and V is TRBV2; 7 bases align to TRBD2. Losses at the gene ends were 10 bases for V and 4 bases for J; bases not matched to a gene: 8. The CDR3 consists of 13 residues. The germline CDR1 and CDR2 sequences are SNHLY and FYNNEI. The CDR3 sequence: CAIKASGADTQYF. As DNA, the CDR3 is TGTGCCATTAAGGCGAGCGGGGCAGATACGCAGTATTTT.